The TCR beta chain described here comes from a study of blood T cell repertoires in COVID-19. As for the study in general: Whether acute or convalescent, the COVID-19 samples came from the United States, Italy and Spain. Sources were T cells, B-cell-depleted T cells, or PBMCs; the material itself was cDNA or gDNA.

Sequencing was performed with immunoSEQ multiplex PCR; in TCRdb, only in-frame clones are kept and a portion is missing. The data contain roughly 250,000 clones, around 82% of them singletons. The sequence was obtained from a woman aged 80 or over with active or convalescent COVID-19. What was sequenced was peripheral blood.

The CDR3 loop reads CASSLRQNNNSPLHF. CDR3 coding DNA: TGCGCCAGCAGCCTACGACAGAATAATAATTCACCCCTCCACTTT. The chain links TRBV5-1 to TRBJ1-6, with D tentatively TRBD1 (5 bases). Germline loops: CDR1 SGHRS, CDR2 YFSETQ. The germline V and J ends were trimmed by 4 bases and 5 bases, with 13 bases remaining between them. The CDR3 spans 15 residues.